This T cell receptor beta chain is drawn from a study of tumor-infiltrating lymphocytes in primary liver carcinoma. Across the whole study: Samples returned roughly 3.5 to 7.13 million productive TCRbeta reads each. Read depth did not differ significantly between tissue types.

A primer matching the constant region was used to make TCR beta cDNA from 500 to 650 ng of total RNA. It was through three nested multiplex PCR rounds of slightly modified ARM-PCR that TCR beta libraries arose. Investigators reported that the first two PCR rounds, at 10 to 11 cycles each, used TRBV1-TRBV30 forward primers with a C-beta reverse primer. TCRdb analysed the multiplex PCR reads with MiXCR anew, one entry per CDR3 protein. The sample shows tens of thousands of distinct CDR3 sequences, roughly three quarters of them seen only once. Whole-study findings and limits: Pairs comparing tumor with adjacent tissue or blood overlapped less than pairs drawn from tumor regions.

A word on this clonotype: The antigen remains unidentified. Relative to the germline gene, one junction end is altered; a read error may explain this.

Germline V gene lookup returns CDR1 GTSNPN and CDR2 SVGIG (reference sequence). The CDR3 has 14 residues. Joint extraction of RNA and DNA used about 17-31 mg of bulk tissue that was unsorted. Subjects presented with primary liver carcinoma managed by surgical resection. The receptor was derived from a man aged 40-49 years with primary liver carcinoma and hepatitis B virus infection. Sequencing was performed on liver tumor tissue from sampling region 1. Subset meaning: tumor region T1, superior pole. The J gene is TRBJ1-5, the V gene TRBV30, with 7 bases fitting TRBD1. CDR3 bases: TGTGCCTGGGATGAGGGGGCTGCTAATCAGCCCGAGCATTTT. Its protein is CAWDEGAANQPEHF.